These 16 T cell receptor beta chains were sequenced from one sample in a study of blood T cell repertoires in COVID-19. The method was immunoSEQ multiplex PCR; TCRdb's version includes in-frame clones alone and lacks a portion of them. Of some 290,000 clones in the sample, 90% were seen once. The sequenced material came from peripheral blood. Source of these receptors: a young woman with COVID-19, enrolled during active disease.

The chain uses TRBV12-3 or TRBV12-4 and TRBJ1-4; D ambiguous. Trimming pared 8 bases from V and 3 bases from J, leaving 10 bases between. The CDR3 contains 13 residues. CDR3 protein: CASGEVSNEKLFF. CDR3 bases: TGTGCCAGCGGGGAGGTCTCTAATGAAAAACTGTTTTTT.

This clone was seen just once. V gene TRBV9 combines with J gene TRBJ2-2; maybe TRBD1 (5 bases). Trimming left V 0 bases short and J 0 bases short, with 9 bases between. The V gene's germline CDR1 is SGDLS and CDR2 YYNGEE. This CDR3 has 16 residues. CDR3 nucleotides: TGTGCCAGCAGCGTAGGTAGGACAACGAACACCGGGGAGCTGTTTTTT. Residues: CASSVGRTTNTGELFF.

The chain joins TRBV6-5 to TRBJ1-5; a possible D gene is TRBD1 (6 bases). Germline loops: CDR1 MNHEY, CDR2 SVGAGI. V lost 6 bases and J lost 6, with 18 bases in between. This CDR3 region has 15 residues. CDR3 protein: CASRSPRRGGQPQHF. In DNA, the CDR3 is TGTGCCAGCAGATCACCACGGAGGGGGGGTCAGCCCCAGCATTTT.

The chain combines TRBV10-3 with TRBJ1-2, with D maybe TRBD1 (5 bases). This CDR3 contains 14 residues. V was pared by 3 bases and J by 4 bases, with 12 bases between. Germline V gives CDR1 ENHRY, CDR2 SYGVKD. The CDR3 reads CAISDNSGIYGYTF. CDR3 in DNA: TGTGCCATCAGTGATAATTCAGGGATCTATGGCTACACCTTC.

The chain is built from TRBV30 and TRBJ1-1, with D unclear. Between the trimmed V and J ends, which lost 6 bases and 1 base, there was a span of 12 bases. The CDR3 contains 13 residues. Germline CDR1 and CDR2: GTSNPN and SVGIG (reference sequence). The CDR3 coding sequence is TGTGCCTGCTCAATGGCAGGGAACACTGAAGCTTTCTTT. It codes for CACSMAGNTEAFF.

The CDR3 DNA sequence: TGTGCCAGCAGCCGGACAGAAGTGTATCAGCCCCAGCATTTT. This encodes CASSRTEVYQPQHF. The chain combines TRBV6-1 with TRBJ1-5; D possibly corresponds to TRBD1 (6 bases). Germline-derived CDR1 and CDR2 are MNHNS and SASEGT. V gave up 6 bases and J gave up 5 bases, with 14 bases separating them. This CDR3 has 14 amino acids.

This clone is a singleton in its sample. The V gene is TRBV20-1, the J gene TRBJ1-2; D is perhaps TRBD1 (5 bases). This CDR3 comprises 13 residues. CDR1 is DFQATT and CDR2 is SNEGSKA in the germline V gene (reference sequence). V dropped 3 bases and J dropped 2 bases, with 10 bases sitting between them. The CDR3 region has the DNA TGCAGTGCTAGTTCAGGGAGGAACTATGGCTACACCTTC. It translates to CSASSGRNYGYTF.

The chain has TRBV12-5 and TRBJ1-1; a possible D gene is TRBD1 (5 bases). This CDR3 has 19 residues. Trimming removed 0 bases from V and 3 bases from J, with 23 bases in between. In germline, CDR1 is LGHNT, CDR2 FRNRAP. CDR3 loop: CASGLVLGRQSPTDTEAFF. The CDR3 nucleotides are TGTGCTAGTGGTTTGGTACTTGGCCGACAGAGTCCGACTGACACTGAAGCTTTCTTT.

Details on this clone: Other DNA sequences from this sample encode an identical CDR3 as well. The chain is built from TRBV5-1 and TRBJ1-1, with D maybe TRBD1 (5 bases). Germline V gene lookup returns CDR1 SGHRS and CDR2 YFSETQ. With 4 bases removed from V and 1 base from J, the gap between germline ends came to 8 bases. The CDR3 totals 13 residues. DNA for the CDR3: TGCGCCAGCAGCGAAGGACAGAACACTGAAGCTTTCTTT. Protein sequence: CASSEGQNTEAFF. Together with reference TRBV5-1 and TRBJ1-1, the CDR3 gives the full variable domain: KAGVTQTPRYLIKTRGQQVTLSCSPISGHRSVSWYQQTPGQGLQFLFEYFSETQRNKGNFPGRFSGRQFSNSRSEMNVSTLELGDSALYLCASSEGQNTEAFFGQGTRLTVV.

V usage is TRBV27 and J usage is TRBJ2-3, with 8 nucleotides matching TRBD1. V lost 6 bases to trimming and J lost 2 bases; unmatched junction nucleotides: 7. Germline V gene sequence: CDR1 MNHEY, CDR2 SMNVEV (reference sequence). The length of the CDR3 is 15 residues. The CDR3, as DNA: TGTGCCAGCAGCCTAGGACAGGGATTCACAGATACGCAGTATTTT. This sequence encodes CASSLGQGFTDTQYF.

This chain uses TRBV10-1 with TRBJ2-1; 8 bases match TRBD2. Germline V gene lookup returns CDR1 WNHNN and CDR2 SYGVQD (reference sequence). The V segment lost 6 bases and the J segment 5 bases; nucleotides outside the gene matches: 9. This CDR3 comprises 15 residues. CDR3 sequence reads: CASSLSGSSNNEQFF. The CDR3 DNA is TGCGCCAGCAGCCTCAGCGGGAGTTCAAACAATGAGCAGTTCTTC.

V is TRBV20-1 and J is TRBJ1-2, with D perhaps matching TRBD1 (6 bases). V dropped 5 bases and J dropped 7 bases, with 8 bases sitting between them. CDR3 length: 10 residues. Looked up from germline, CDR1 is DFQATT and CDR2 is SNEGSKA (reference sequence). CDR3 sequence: CSAYRAGYTF. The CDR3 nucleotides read TGCAGTGCTTACAGGGCTGGCTACACCTTC.

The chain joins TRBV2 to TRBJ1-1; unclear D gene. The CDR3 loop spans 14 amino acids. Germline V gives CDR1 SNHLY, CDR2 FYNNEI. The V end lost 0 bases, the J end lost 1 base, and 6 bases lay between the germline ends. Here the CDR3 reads CASSEAPGNTEAFF. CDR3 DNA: TGTGCCAGCAGTGAAGCGCCCGGGAACACTGAAGCTTTCTTT.

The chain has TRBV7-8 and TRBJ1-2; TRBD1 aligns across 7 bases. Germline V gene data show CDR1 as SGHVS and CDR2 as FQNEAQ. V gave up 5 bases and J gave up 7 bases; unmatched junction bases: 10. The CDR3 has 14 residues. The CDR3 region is CASSTGAPLGGYTF. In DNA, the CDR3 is TGTGCCAGCAGCACAGGGGCGCCTTTGGGTGGCTACACCTTC.

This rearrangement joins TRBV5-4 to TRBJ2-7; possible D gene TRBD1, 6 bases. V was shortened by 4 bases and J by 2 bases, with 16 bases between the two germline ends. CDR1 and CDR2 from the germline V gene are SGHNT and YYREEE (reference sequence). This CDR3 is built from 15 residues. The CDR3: CASSPGRGAPYEQYF. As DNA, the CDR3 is TGTGCCAGCAGCCCCGGCAGGGGTGCACCCTACGAGCAGTACTTC. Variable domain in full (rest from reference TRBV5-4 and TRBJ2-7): ETGVTQSPTHLIKTRGQQVTLRCSSQSGHNTVSWYQQALGQGPQFIFQYYREEENGRGNFPPRFSGLQFPNYSSELNVNALELDDSALYLCASSPGRGAPYEQYFGPGTRLTVT.

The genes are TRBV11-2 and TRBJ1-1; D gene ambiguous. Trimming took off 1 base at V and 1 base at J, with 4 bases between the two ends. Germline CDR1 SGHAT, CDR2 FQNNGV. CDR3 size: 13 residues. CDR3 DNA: TGTGCCAGCAGCTTAGGAGAGAACACTGAAGCTTTCTTT. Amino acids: CASSLGENTEAFF. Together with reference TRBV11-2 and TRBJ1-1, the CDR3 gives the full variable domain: EAGVAQSPRYKIIEKRQSVAFWCNPISGHATLYWYQQILGQGPKLLIQFQNNGVVDDSQLPKDRFSAERLKGVDSTLKIQPAKLEDSAVYLCASSLGENTEAFFGQGTRLTVV.